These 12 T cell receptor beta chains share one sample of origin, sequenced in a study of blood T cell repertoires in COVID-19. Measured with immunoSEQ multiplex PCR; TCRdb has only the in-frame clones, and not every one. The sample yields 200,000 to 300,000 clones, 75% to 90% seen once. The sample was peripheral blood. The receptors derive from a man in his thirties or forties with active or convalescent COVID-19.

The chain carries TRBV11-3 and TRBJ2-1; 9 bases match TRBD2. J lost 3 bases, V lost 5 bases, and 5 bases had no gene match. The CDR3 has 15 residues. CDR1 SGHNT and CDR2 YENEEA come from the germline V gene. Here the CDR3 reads CASSLSSGIYNEQFF. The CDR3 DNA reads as TGTGCCAGCAGCCTCTCTAGCGGGATCTACAATGAGCAGTTCTTC.

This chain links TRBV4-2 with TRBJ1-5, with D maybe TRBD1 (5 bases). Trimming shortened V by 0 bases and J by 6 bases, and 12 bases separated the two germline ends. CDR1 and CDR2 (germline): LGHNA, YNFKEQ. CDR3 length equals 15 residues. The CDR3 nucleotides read TGTGCCAGCAGCCAAGATGCCACAGGTAGTCAGCCCCAGCATTTT. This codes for CASSQDATGSQPQHF.

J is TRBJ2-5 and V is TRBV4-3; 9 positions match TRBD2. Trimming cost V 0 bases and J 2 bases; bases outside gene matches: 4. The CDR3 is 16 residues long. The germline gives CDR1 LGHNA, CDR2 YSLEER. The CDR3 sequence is CASSQEPAGGQETQYF. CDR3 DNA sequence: TGCGCCAGCAGCCAAGAACCAGCGGGGGGACAAGAGACCCAGTACTTC.

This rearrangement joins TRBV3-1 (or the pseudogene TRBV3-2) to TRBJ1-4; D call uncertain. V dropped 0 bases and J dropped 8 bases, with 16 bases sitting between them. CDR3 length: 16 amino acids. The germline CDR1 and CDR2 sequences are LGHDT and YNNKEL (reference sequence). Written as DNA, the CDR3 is TGTGCCAGCAGCCAAGATAGGATTGAGGATTCGGAAAAACTGTTTTTT. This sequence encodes CASSQDRIEDSEKLFF.

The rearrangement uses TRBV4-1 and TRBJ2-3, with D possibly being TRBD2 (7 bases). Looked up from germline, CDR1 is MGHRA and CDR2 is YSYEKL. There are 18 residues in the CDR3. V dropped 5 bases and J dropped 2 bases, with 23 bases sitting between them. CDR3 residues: CASSSRQDGLADTDTQYF. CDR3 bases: TGCGCCAGCAGCTCAAGACAGGACGGGCTAGCGGACACAGATACGCAGTATTTT.

In DNA form, the CDR3 reads TGTGCCAGCAGCGTAGAGGCTGGTACAGGCGCTTGGGTGACCCAGTACTTC. Residues: CASSVEAGTGAWVTQYF. This chain joins TRBV9 and TRBJ2-5, with D tentatively TRBD1 (5 bases). With 0 bases removed from V and 7 bases from J, the gap between germline ends came to 22 bases. Germline V gene lookup returns CDR1 SGDLS and CDR2 YYNGEE. This CDR3 is 17 amino acids long.

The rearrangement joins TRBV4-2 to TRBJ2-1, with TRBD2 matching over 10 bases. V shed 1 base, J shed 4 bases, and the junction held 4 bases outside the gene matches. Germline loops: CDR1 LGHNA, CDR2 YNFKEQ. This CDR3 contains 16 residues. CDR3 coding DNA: TGTGCCAGCAGCCAAGTTAGCGGGGGGAATTACAATGAGCAGTTCTTC. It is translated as CASSQVSGGNYNEQFF.

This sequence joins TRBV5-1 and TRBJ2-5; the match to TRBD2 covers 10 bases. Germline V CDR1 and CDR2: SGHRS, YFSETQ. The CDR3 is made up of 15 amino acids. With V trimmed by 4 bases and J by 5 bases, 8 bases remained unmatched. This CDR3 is CASSLSGGKGETQYF. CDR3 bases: TGCGCCAGCAGCCTTAGCGGGGGGAAGGGCGAGACCCAGTACTTC. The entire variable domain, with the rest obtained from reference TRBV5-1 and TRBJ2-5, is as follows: KAGVTQTPRYLIKTRGQQVTLSCSPISGHRSVSWYQQTPGQGLQFLFEYFSETQRNKGNFPGRFSGRQFSNSRSEMNVSTLELGDSALYLCASSLSGGKGETQYFGPGTRLLVL.

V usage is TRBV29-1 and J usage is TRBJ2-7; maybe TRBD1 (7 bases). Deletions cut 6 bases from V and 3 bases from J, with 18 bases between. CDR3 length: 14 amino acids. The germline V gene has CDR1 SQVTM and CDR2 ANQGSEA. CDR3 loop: CSVITGTAGYEQYF. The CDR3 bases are TGCAGCGTCATAACCGGGACAGCGGGCTACGAGCAGTACTTC.

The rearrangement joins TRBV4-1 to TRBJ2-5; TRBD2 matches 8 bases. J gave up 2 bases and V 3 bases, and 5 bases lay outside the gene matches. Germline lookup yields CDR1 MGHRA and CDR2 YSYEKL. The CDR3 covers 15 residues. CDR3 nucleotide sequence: TGCGCCAGCAGCCATCCAGCGGGGGCACAAGAGACCCAGTACTTC. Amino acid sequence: CASSHPAGAQETQYF.

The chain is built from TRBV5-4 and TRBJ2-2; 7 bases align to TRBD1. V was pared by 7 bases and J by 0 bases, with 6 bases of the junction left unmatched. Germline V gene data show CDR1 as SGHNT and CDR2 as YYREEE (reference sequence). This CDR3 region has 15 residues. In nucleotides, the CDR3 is TGTGCCAGCCACCACGGGACAGCGAACACCGGGGAGCTGTTTTTT. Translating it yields CASHHGTANTGELFF.

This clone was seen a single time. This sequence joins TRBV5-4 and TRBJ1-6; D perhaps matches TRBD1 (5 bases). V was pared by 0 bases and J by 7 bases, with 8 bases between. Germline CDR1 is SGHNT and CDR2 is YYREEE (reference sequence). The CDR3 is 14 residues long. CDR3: CASSLAGRNSPLHF. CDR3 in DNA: TGTGCCAGCAGCTTGGCAGGGAGGAATTCACCCCTCCACTTT.